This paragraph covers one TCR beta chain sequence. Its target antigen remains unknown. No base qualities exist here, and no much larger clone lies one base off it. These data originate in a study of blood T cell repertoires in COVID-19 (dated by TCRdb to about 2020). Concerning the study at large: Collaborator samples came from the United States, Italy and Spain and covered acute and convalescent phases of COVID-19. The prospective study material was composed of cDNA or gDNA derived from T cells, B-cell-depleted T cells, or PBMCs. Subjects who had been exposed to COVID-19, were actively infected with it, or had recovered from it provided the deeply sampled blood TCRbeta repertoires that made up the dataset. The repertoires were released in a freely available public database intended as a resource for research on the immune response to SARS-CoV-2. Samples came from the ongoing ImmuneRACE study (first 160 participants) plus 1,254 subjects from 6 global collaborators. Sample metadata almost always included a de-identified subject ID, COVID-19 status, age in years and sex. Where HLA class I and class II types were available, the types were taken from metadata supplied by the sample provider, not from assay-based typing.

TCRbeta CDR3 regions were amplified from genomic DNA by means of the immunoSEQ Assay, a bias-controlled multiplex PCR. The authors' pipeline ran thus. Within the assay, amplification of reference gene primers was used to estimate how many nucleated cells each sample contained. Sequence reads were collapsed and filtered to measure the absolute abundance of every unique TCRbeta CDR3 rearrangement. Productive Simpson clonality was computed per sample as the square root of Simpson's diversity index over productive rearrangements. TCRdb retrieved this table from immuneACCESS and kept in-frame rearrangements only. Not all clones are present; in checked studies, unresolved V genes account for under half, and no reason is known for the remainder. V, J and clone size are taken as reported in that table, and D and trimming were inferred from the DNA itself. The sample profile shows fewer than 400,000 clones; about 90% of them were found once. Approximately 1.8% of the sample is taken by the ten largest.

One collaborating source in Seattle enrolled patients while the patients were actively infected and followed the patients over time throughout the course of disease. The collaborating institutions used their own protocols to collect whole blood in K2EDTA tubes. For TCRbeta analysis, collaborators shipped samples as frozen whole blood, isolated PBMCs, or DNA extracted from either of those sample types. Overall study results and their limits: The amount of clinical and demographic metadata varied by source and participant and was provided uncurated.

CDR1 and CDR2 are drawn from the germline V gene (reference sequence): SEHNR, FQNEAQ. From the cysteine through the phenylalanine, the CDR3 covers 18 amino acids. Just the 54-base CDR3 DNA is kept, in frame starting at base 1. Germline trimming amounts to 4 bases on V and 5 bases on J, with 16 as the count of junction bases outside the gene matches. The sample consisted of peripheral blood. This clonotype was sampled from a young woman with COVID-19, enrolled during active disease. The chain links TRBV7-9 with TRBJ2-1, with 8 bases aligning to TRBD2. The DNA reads TGTGCCAGCAGCTCCCCAAAGACCGGGACTAGAGGAGACAATGAGCAGTTCTTC. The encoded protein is CASSSPKTGTRGDNEQFF.